The 17 T cell receptor beta chains below were found in one sample sequenced in a study of OX40 agonist ivuxolimab in advanced cancers. The method was immunoSEQ multiplex PCR; TCRdb's version includes in-frame clones alone and lacks a portion of them. The sample gives about 58,000 clones, 82% of which show up once; roughly 1.5% is in the top ten. The material was CD4+ or CD8+ T cells sorted from blood, obtained in a trial of the OX40 agonist ivuxolimab. Receptors were obtained from an adult with an advanced solid tumor such as melanoma, head and neck, liver or kidney cancer.

V gene TRBV11-2 combines with J gene TRBJ2-5, with TRBD2 as a possible D gene (6 bases). V lost 5 bases, J lost 1 base, and 11 bases lay in between. The CDR3 runs to 14 residues. CDR1 SGHAT and CDR2 FQNNGV come from the germline V gene. The CDR3 here is CASSATSRQETQYF. As DNA, the CDR3 is TGTGCCAGCAGCGCGACTAGTCGCCAAGAGACCCAGTACTTC.

This clone was recorded once. The V gene is TRBV6-1, the J gene TRBJ2-1; 10 bases line up with TRBD2. Germline V gives CDR1 MNHNS, CDR2 SASEGT. The CDR3 has 14 amino acids. V dropped 6 bases and J dropped 10; count of bases not matched to a gene: 9. DNA for the CDR3: TGTGCCAGCAGGGCCAGCGGGGGGGCAGGAGAGCAGTTCTTC. Translating gives CASRASGGAGEQFF.

The CDR3: CASRPREDYNEQFF. The CDR3 DNA follows: TGTGCCAGCAGGCCCAGGGAGGACTACAATGAGCAGTTCTTC. The chain is built from TRBV27 and TRBJ2-1; D may be TRBD2 (6 bases). This CDR3 is 14 amino acids long. The V gene's germline CDR1 is MNHEY and CDR2 SMNVEV (reference sequence). V dropped 6 bases and J dropped 3 bases, with 12 bases sitting between them.

The chain couples TRBV5-5 to TRBJ1-3; unclear D gene. CDR3 length: 16 residues. V was trimmed by 3 bases and J by 0 bases, leaving 13 bases between them. Germline CDR1 is SGHKS and CDR2 is YYEKEE (reference sequence). The CDR3 DNA sequence: TGTGCCAGCAGCTCCCTAAGCGGCTCCTCTGGAAACACCATATATTTT. Translation gives CASSSLSGSSGNTIYF.

The chain employs TRBV9 and TRBJ2-3; 9 bases map to TRBD1. From germline, CDR1 is SGDLS and CDR2 YYNGEE. Losses at the gene ends were 3 bases for V and 2 bases for J; bases not matched to a gene: 4. This CDR3 contains 15 residues. The CDR3 spells CASSATGGATDTQYF. CDR3 in DNA: TGTGCCAGCAGCGCGACAGGGGGAGCCACAGATACGCAGTATTTT.

The chain combines TRBV6-5 with TRBJ1-5; D is ambiguous. The ends were cut back, 2 bases at V and 3 bases at J, with 8 bases in the middle. Germline CDR1 is MNHEY and CDR2 is SVGAGI. There are 14 residues in the CDR3. The chain's CDR3 is CASSYAAFNQPQHF. As DNA, the CDR3 is TGTGCCAGCAGTTACGCGGCTTTCAATCAGCCCCAGCATTTT.

The chain carries TRBV30 and TRBJ1-3; D is unclear. The CDR3 runs to 13 residues. Germline CDR1 reads GTSNPN; CDR2 reads SVGIG (reference sequence). The V end was cut by 4 bases, the J end by 4 bases, with 11 bases between. The DNA of the CDR3 is TGTGCCTGGACCTTAATACCCGGAAACACCATATATTTT. The encoded protein is CAWTLIPGNTIYF.

The chain joins TRBV29-1 to TRBJ1-1; no definite D call. Germline V gives CDR1 SQVTM, CDR2 ANQGSEA. The CDR3 runs 12 residues. Trimming pared 7 bases from V and 1 base from J, leaving 10 bases between. The CDR3 loop is CSAFRQNTEAFF. The CDR3 bases are TGCAGCGCCTTCCGACAGAACACTGAAGCTTTCTTT.

The chain joins TRBV18 to TRBJ1-1; D not resolved. The germline V and J ends were trimmed by 3 bases and 8 bases, with 7 bases remaining between them. This CDR3 is 11 amino acids long. Germline lookup yields CDR1 KGHSH and CDR2 LQKENI. The CDR3 is CASSPSSEAFF. In DNA form, the CDR3 reads TGTGCCAGCTCACCCAGTAGCGAAGCTTTCTTT.

This chain joins TRBV19 and TRBJ2-3; 14 nucleotides align to TRBD2. This CDR3 is built from 18 residues. CDR1 LNHDA and CDR2 SQIVND come from the germline V gene (reference sequence). V shed 4 bases and J 1 base; nucleotides not matched to a gene: 7. CDR3 residues: CASSKRLAGGIGTDTQYF. The CDR3 coding sequence is TGTGCCAGTAGTAAGCGACTAGCGGGGGGGATCGGCACAGATACGCAGTATTTT.

This rearrangement joins TRBV19 to TRBJ1-5; 7 bases align to TRBD1. V gave up 10 bases and J gave up 0 bases; unmatched junction bases: 15. This CDR3 has 17 amino acids. Germline CDR1 LNHDA, CDR2 SQIVND (reference sequence). CDR3 bases: TGTGCCACCTTTAGCGGCTTGGGACAGTTTAGCAATCAGCCCCAGCATTTT. It is translated as CATFSGLGQFSNQPQHF.

This clone showed up many times. The junction departs from the called germline gene at one end, perhaps through a read error. The same CDR3 arises from other DNA sequences in this sample as well. The V call is TRBV7-7, the J call TRBJ1-4; D remains unclear. Germline V gene data show CDR1 as SSHAT and CDR2 as FNYEAQ (reference sequence). The CDR3 has 13 residues. This CDR3 reads CASSLDRNEKLFF. The CDR3 coding sequence is TGTGCTAGCAGCTTAGATCGAAACGAAAAACTGTTTTTT. The full variable domain, with the rest looked up from reference TRBV7-7 and TRBJ1-4, is GAGVSQSPRYKVTKRGQDVTLRCDPISSHATLYWYQQALGQGPEFLTYFNYEAQPDKSGLPSDRFSAERPEGSISTLTIQRTEQRDSAMYRCASSLDRNEKLFFGSGTQLSVL.

The gene calls are TRBV10-1 and TRBJ1-1, with D perhaps TRBD1 (5 bases). Trimming stripped 0 bases from V and 11 bases from J, with 13 bases between. The CDR3 is 13 residues long. The germline CDR1 and CDR2 sequences are WNHNN and SYGVQD (reference sequence). CDR3 sequence (DNA): TGCGCCAGCAGTGAGTCAGGGCGCAGGGCTGCTTTCTTT. Residues: CASSESGRRAAFF.

The chain couples TRBV4-1 to TRBJ2-7; the match to TRBD2 covers 8 bases. There are 19 residues in the CDR3. Per the germline V gene, CDR1 is MGHRA and CDR2 is YSYEKL. J was trimmed by 4 bases and V by 0 bases; bases with no gene match: 17. The CDR3 spells CASSQDMDPFGGRPYEQYF. The CDR3 nucleotides are TGCGCCAGCAGCCAAGATATGGATCCCTTCGGCGGGAGGCCTTACGAGCAGTACTTC.

The gene calls are TRBV5-1 and TRBJ2-3; D is uncertain. The germline CDR1 and CDR2 sequences are SGHRS and YFSETQ. Trimming cost V 0 bases and J 2 bases, with 13 bases left between them. This CDR3 is built from 16 residues. The chain's CDR3 is CASSLGGSISTDTQYF. CDR3 nucleotide sequence: TGCGCCAGCAGCTTGGGGGGAAGTATCTCCACAGATACGCAGTATTTT. Variable domain in full (rest from reference TRBV5-1 and TRBJ2-3): KAGVTQTPRYLIKTRGQQVTLSCSPISGHRSVSWYQQTPGQGLQFLFEYFSETQRNKGNFPGRFSGRQFSNSRSEMNVSTLELGDSALYLCASSLGGSISTDTQYFGPGTRLTVL.

This clone was recorded a few times. The chain joins TRBV2 to TRBJ1-5, with D uncertain. This CDR3 is built from 13 residues. Germline V CDR1 and CDR2: SNHLY, FYNNEI. V was trimmed by 4 bases and J by 3 bases, leaving 7 bases between them. In DNA form, the CDR3 reads TGTGCCAGCAGTGGGAGGGACAATCAGCCCCAGCATTTT. This translates into CASSGRDNQPQHF.

The chain has TRBV7-3 and TRBJ2-1; D is ambiguous. The length of the CDR3 is 14 residues. From germline, CDR1 is SGHTA and CDR2 FQGTGA. With 4 bases removed from V and 1 base from J, the gap between germline ends came to 8 bases. CDR3 coding DNA: TGTGCCAGCAGCTACAGCCAGTCCTACAATGAGCAGTTCTTC. This gives the protein CASSYSQSYNEQFF.